This entry lists 11 T cell receptor beta chains sequenced from one sample in a study of CD4 T cells in relation to SARS-CoV-2 and coronaviruses. No antigen has been identified for these receptors. Generated by immunoSEQ multiplex PCR, the TCRdb table keeps only in-frame clones and is missing some. This table has roughly 43,000 clones, more than 65% appearing once. The sample was naive CD4+ T cells from PBMCs, cultured in vitro. Subset here: naive CD4+ T cells isolated by negative enrichment. The receptor set was obtained from an adult with COVID-19.

This clone was seen a few times. This rearrangement joins TRBV29-1 to TRBJ2-1, with 7 bases matching TRBD2. Germline V lookup: CDR1 SQVTM, CDR2 ANQGSEA. The CDR3 has 15 amino acids. Trimming took 3 bases from V and 5 from J; bases not matched to a gene: 10. DNA of the CDR3: TGCAGCGTTGAGGCCCCCCTAGCGGAGCACAATGAGCAGTTCTTC. It yields the protein CSVEAPLAEHNEQFF.

A single count supports this clone. The rearrangement links TRBV19 to TRBJ1-5, with D possibly being TRBD1 (6 bases). The CDR3 spans 14 residues. With 6 bases removed from V and 5 bases from J, the gap between germline ends came to 14 bases. CDR1 LNHDA and CDR2 SQIVND come from the germline V gene (reference sequence). CDR3 sequence: CASRETGIHQPQHF. The CDR3 region has the DNA TGTGCCAGTAGAGAAACAGGGATACATCAGCCCCAGCATTTT.

The rearrangement uses TRBV28 and TRBJ1-5, with TRBD1 matching 7 bases. Germline-derived CDR1 and CDR2 are MDHEN and SYDVKM. The CDR3 consists of 15 residues. With 6 bases clipped from V and 0 bases from J, the junction kept 5 bases outside the gene matches. The CDR3 sequence is CASRSGTASNQPQHF. Here the CDR3 DNA reads TGTGCCAGCAGAAGTGGGACAGCTAGCAATCAGCCCCAGCATTTT.

The chain uses TRBV5-1 and TRBJ2-7, with 7 bases fitting TRBD1. This CDR3 has 14 amino acids. Unmatched junction bases numbered 3, after V lost 2 bases and J lost 1 base. The germline V gene has CDR1 SGHRS and CDR2 YFSETQ. DNA for the CDR3: TGCGCCAGCAGCTTCGTACAGGGGTCCTACGAGCAGTACTTC. Translated: CASSFVQGSYEQYF.

The chain has TRBV7-2 and TRBJ1-6, with unresolved D. The V end was cut by 3 bases, the J end by 0 bases, with 12 bases between. CDR3 length equals 17 residues. Per the germline V gene, CDR1 is SGHTA and CDR2 is FQGNSA. The CDR3 bases are TGTGCCAGCAGCTTTCCGCTAGGGAGCTCCTATAATTCACCCCTCCACTTT. As protein: CASSFPLGSSYNSPLHF.

The chain has TRBV5-6 and TRBJ2-1, with 13 bases fitting TRBD2. After removal of 4 bases from V and 7 bases from J, the junction contained 8 bases not matched to a gene. There are 16 residues in the CDR3. Germline-derived CDR1 and CDR2 are SGHDT and YYEEEE. The DNA for the CDR3 is TGTGCCAGCAGCCCCTTGGAACTAGCGGGAGGGAATGAGCAGTTCTTC. It is translated as CASSPLELAGGNEQFF.

V gene TRBV5-4 combines with J gene TRBJ2-5; the D is unclear. Trimming left V 2 bases short and J 2 bases short, with 7 bases between. The CDR3 totals 13 residues. Germline assignment: CDR1 SGHNT and CDR2 YYREEE (reference sequence). The CDR3: CASSLGVQETQYF. CDR3 nucleotides: TGTGCCAGCAGCTTAGGAGTACAAGAGACCCAGTACTTC.

This clone was observed a single time. The chain couples TRBV7-8 to TRBJ2-2; 7 bases are a match to TRBD2. Germline loops: CDR1 SGHVS, CDR2 FQNEAQ. The CDR3 has 17 residues. V lost 1 base to trimming and J lost 6 bases; unmatched junction nucleotides: 11. CDR3 loop: CASSLGPGGSSAGELFF. The DNA for the CDR3 is TGTGCCAGCAGCTTAGGACCCGGCGGGAGTTCCGCCGGGGAGCTGTTTTTT.

The chain couples TRBV28 to TRBJ2-6; no reliable D call. V was trimmed by 4 bases and J by 0 bases, leaving 7 bases between them. Germline V lookup: CDR1 MDHEN, CDR2 SYDVKM. This CDR3 has 15 residues. The CDR3 sequence is CASSSASSGANVLTF. Written as DNA, the CDR3 is TGTGCCAGCAGTTCAGCGAGCTCTGGGGCCAACGTCCTGACTTTC.

The chain links TRBV4-1 to TRBJ2-2, with D possibly being TRBD2 (5 bases). Germline values: CDR1 MGHRA, CDR2 YSYEKL. The CDR3 extends over 15 amino acids. V dropped 3 bases and J dropped 8 bases, with 16 bases sitting between them. CDR3 loop: CASSQTTGFRGELFF. In DNA, the CDR3 is TGCGCCAGCAGCCAGACAACGGGATTCCGGGGGGAGCTGTTTTTT.

This clone has a handful of counts. The chain combines TRBV5-5 with TRBJ2-5; tentative D call: TRBD1 (6 bases). Trimming cost V 1 base and J 4 bases, with 11 bases left between them. Germline assignment: CDR1 SGHKS and CDR2 YYEKEE (reference sequence). The CDR3 covers 14 residues. CDR3 region: CASSLFQGRETQYF. In DNA, the CDR3 is TGTGCCAGCAGCTTGTTCCAGGGGAGAGAGACCCAGTACTTC.